This T cell receptor beta chain is from a study of blood T cell repertoires in COVID-19. Study-level information: Both acute and convalescent COVID-19 samples were obtained from the United States, Italy and Spain. Nucleic acid was either cDNA or gDNA, and it came from T cells, B-cell-depleted T cells, or PBMCs.

Germline loops: CDR1 SGHTA, CDR2 FQGTGA. CDR3 length equals 17 residues. Trimming removed 5 bases from V and 0 bases from J; junction bases left unmatched: 10. Original analysis: Reference gene primer amplification in the assay estimated nucleated cell counts. Profiled with immunoSEQ multiplex PCR; TCRdb holds only in-frame clones, not every one. V and J calls plus clone size are reproduced from that table; the DNA served to infer D and trimming. The sample lists approximately 240,000 clones, approximately 80% occurring once. Source material: peripheral blood. The clonotype was recovered from a woman aged 55-75 years who had recovered from COVID-19. The rearrangement links TRBV7-3 to TRBJ2-1; 7 positions agree with TRBD1. CDR3 region: CASSLGPRGSSYNEQFF. In nucleotides, the CDR3 is TGTGCCAGCAGCCTGGGCCCCAGGGGGAGCTCCTACAATGAGCAGTTCTTC. The complete variable domain, with remaining parts taken from reference TRBV7-3 and TRBJ2-1, reads GAGVSQTPSNKVTEKGKYVELRCDPISGHTALYWYRQSLGQGPEFLIYFQGTGAADDSGLPNDRFFAVRPEGSVSTLKIQRTERGDSAVYLCASSLGPRGSSYNEQFFGPGTRLTVL.